This record covers a single TCR beta chain. This clone appeared once. Its specific antigen is unknown. No base qualities exist here, and no much larger clone lies one base off it. The data stem from a study of PD-1 and CTLA-4 blockade in melanoma (dated by TCRdb to about 2021). Study-level background: The study compared how PD-1 blockade and CTLA-4 blockade affected the melanoma-reactive CD8 T cell response in patients with melanoma.

The method was the immunoSEQ multiplex PCR assay. TCRdb retrieved this table from immuneACCESS and kept in-frame rearrangements only. Not all clones are present; in checked studies, unresolved V genes account for under half, and no reason is known for the remainder. This sample has about 28,000 clones in its table, and about 91% of those were observed once. Roughly 9% of the sample lies in the top ten. Taken from the germline V gene, the CDR1 and CDR2 loops are MDHEN and SYDVKM. V loses 5 bases of germline sequence and J loses 5 bases, and the interval between the two ends is 10 bases. The CDR3 runs 13 amino acids, cysteine and phenylalanine included. The sequence is cut down to CDR3 DNA, 39 bases in frame from base 1.

The chain uses TRBV28 and TRBJ1-5; perhaps TRBD1 is the D gene, with 6 bases matching. Sequencing used CD8+ T cells from peripheral blood, obtained from a patient given anti-PD-1 treatment. The TCR sequence derives from a human donor with melanoma. The nucleotide sequence reads TGTGCCAGCAGTACAGGGTTCCATCAGCCCCAGCATTTT. This encodes CASSTGFHQPQHF.